The 18 T cell receptor beta chains below come from one sample, sequenced in a study of T cells after yellow fever vaccination. TCRdb reprocessed the 5' RACE reads via MiXCR and lists one record per CDR3 protein. The sample gives 250,000 to 300,000 distinct CDR3 sequences, less than 9.5% of which show up once; around 3.5% is in the top ten. Sequences were derived from CD4+ T cells sorted from PBMCs, sampled 5 days after the yellow fever booster vaccination. These receptors were taken from a man younger than 35 who received the YFV17D yellow fever vaccine.

This clonotype came up many times. The chain links TRBV7-2 to TRBJ2-3; D unclear. The CDR3 runs to 14 residues. Per the germline V gene, CDR1 is SGHTA and CDR2 is FQGNSA. The V gene lost 1 base and the J gene lost 0 bases, with 5 bases spanning the gap. The CDR3 nucleotides are TGTGCCAGCAGCTTAGAGGAGAGCACAGATACGCAGTATTTT. This codes for CASSLEESTDTQYF. Full variable domain (rest looked up from reference TRBV7-2 and TRBJ2-3): GAGVSQSPSNKVTEKGKDVELRCDPISGHTALYWYRQSLGQGLEFLIYFQGNSAPDKSGLPSDRFSAERTGGSVSTLTIQRTQQEDSAVYLCASSLEESTDTQYFGPGTRLTVL.

This clonotype turned up a few times. This chain uses TRBV4-3 with TRBJ2-7, with D hard to call. Germline V gives CDR1 LGHNA, CDR2 YSLEER. The CDR3 has 16 amino acids. Trimming shortened V by 1 base and J by 1 base, and 14 bases separated the two germline ends. This chain's CDR3 is CASSQGGRTRSYEQYV. CDR3 nucleotides: TGCGCCAGCAGCCAAGGCGGAAGAACCCGTTCCTACGAGCAGTACGTC.

This clonotype came up a few times. The V gene is TRBV2, the J gene TRBJ2-7; D possibly matches TRBD1 or TRBD2 (6 bases each). CDR3 length equals 13 residues. In germline, CDR1 is SNHLY, CDR2 FYNNEI. V was trimmed by 5 bases and J by 3 bases, leaving 11 bases between them. The CDR3 loop is CASSRGRLYEQYV. The CDR3 DNA follows: TGTGCCAGCAGTCGGGGGCGACTCTACGAGCAGTACGTC.

This clonotype has just a few counts. This chain joins TRBV14 and TRBJ2-2; perhaps D is TRBD1 or TRBD2 (5 bases each). CDR1 is SGHDN and CDR2 is FVKESK in the germline V gene. This CDR3 comprises 15 residues. Trimming stripped 1 base from V and 5 bases from J, with 11 bases between. The chain's CDR3 is CASSQVVGTTGELFF. For the CDR3, the DNA is TGTGCCAGCAGCCAAGTCGTCGGGACGACCGGGGAGCTGTTTTTT.

The rearrangement links TRBV6-5 to TRBJ2-5, with 9 bases fitting TRBD2. The length of the CDR3 is 18 residues. V was clipped by 2 bases and J by 0 bases; unmatched bases: 10. The germline V gene encodes CDR1 MNHEY and CDR2 SVGAGI. CDR3: CASSYTRTSAEYQETQYF. CDR3 DNA: TGTGCCAGCAGTTACACACGGACTAGCGCTGAGTACCAAGAGACCCAGTACTTC.

V is TRBV29-1 and J is TRBJ2-3, with D unclear. V was pared by 5 bases and J by 5 bases, with 11 bases between. Germline lookup yields CDR1 SQVTM and CDR2 ANQGSEA. CDR3 length equals 12 residues. Here the CDR3 DNA reads TGCAGCGTTTCCGCGAGTGGAGATACGCAGTATTTT. Protein: CSVSASGDTQYF.

The chain joins TRBV5-6 to TRBJ2-6, with D possibly matching TRBD1 (6 bases). This CDR3 is built from 15 residues. V dropped 4 bases and J dropped 2 bases, with 10 bases sitting between them. CDR1 and CDR2 from the germline V gene are SGHDT and YYEEEE. The CDR3 bases are TGTGCCAGCAGCACATACAGGGCTGGGGCCAACGTCCTGACTTTC. This codes for CASSTYRAGANVLTF. Full variable domain (outside the CDR3, taken from reference TRBV5-6 and TRBJ2-6): DAGVTQSPTHLIKTRGQQVTLRCSPKSGHDTVSWYQQALGQGPQFIFQYYEEEERQRGNFPDRFSGHQFPNYSSELNVNALLLGDSALYLCASSTYRAGANVLTFGAGSRLTVL.

The chain has TRBV4-3 and TRBJ1-4; D is uncertain. The CDR3 is 16 amino acids. Between the trimmed V and J ends, which lost 0 bases and 4 bases, there was a span of 12 bases. In germline, CDR1 is LGHNA, CDR2 YSLEER. The DNA of the CDR3 is TGCGCCAGCAGCCAAGATGCCCAGCAGCGTAATGAAAAACTGTTTTTT. Protein product: CASSQDAQQRNEKLFF.

This clonotype showed up just a few times. This chain links TRBV2 with TRBJ1-1; 7 positions match TRBD1. Germline CDR1 is SNHLY and CDR2 is FYNNEI. The ends lost 7 bases at V and 4 bases at J; junction bases unmatched: 6. The CDR3 is 13 amino acids. The CDR3 loop is CASTTGAGTEAFF. CDR3 nucleotide sequence: TGTGCCAGCACCACAGGGGCCGGCACTGAAGCTTTCTTT.

V and J are TRBV6-1 and TRBJ1-5, with TRBD1 as a possible D gene (6 bases). Per the germline V gene, CDR1 is MNHNS and CDR2 is SASEGT. This CDR3 is 14 amino acids long. The V gene lost 4 bases and the J gene lost 4 bases, with 11 bases spanning the gap. The CDR3 reads CASSVGQPNQPQHF. CDR3 DNA: TGTGCCAGCAGTGTAGGACAGCCGAATCAGCCCCAGCATTTT.

This clonotype appeared many times. One junction end does not reproduce the germline sequence, and a read error may be involved. V usage is TRBV5-1 and J usage is TRBJ1-2; 9 nucleotides match TRBD1. The germline gives CDR1 SGHRS, CDR2 YFSETQ. This CDR3 contains 13 residues. CDR3 nucleotides: TGTGCCAGCAGCTTGGGACAGGGAGACGGCTACACCTTC. It is translated as CASSLGQGDGYTF.

CDR3 bases: TGTGCCAGCAGCCAGGGACAGTTCTCCTACGAGCAGTACTTC. This encodes CASSQGQFSYEQYF. The chain couples TRBV3-1 to TRBJ2-7; 7 positions match TRBD1. V dropped 3 bases and J dropped 0; count of bases not matched to a gene: 2. Germline CDR1 reads LGHDT; CDR2 reads YNNKEL (reference sequence). This CDR3 is 14 amino acids long.

The rearrangement uses TRBV20-1 and TRBJ1-1; D gene ambiguous. Trimming took off 7 bases at V and 2 bases at J, with 14 bases between the two ends. Per germline, CDR1 DFQATT and CDR2 SNEGSKA (reference sequence). The CDR3 loop spans 13 amino acids. The CDR3 DNA sequence: TGCAGTGTTCCGACCGAGCTTAACACTGAAGCTTTCTTT. The encoded protein is CSVPTELNTEAFF.

This rearrangement joins TRBV29-1 to TRBJ2-3; 9 nucleotides match TRBD2. The V gene's germline CDR1 is SQVTM and CDR2 ANQGSEA. The length of the CDR3 is 13 residues. Trimming cost V 3 bases and J 6 bases; bases outside gene matches: 4. CDR3 amino acids: CSVDVAGVDTQYF. The CDR3 DNA is TGCAGCGTTGACGTAGCGGGGGTGGATACGCAGTATTTT.

The rearrangement joins TRBV5-1 to TRBJ2-2, with D uncertain. This CDR3 has 16 amino acids. V was cut by 0 bases and J by 2 bases, with 11 bases left in between. Germline CDR1 reads SGHRS; CDR2 reads YFSETQ. This CDR3 is CASSLVPTGNTGELFF. In DNA form, the CDR3 reads TGCGCCAGCAGCTTGGTTCCGACCGGAAACACCGGGGAGCTGTTTTTT. Looking up the rest from reference TRBV5-1 and TRBJ2-2 gives the full variable domain: KAGVTQTPRYLIKTRGQQVTLSCSPISGHRSVSWYQQTPGQGLQFLFEYFSETQRNKGNFPGRFSGRQFSNSRSEMNVSTLELGDSALYLCASSLVPTGNTGELFFGEGSRLTVL.

This clonotype came up a few times. The chain joins TRBV3-1 to TRBJ2-5, with 10 bases that match TRBD2. CDR1 is LGHDT and CDR2 is YNNKEL in the germline V gene (reference sequence). The CDR3 is made up of 15 amino acids. Losses at the gene ends were 0 bases for V and 3 bases for J; bases not matched to a gene: 1. The chain's CDR3 is CASSQEGLAKETQYF. CDR3 coding DNA: TGTGCCAGCAGCCAAGAGGGACTAGCGAAAGAGACCCAGTACTTC.

This clonotype has a handful of counts. This rearrangement joins TRBV4-1 to TRBJ2-7; weak D call: TRBD1 (6 bases). CDR3 length: 15 residues. V was clipped by 4 bases and J by 4 bases, with 17 bases between them. CDR1 is MGHRA, CDR2 YSYEKL, per germline. The CDR3 region has the DNA TGCGCCAGCAGCCGTCTTCAGGGGTGGGGATACGAGCAGTACTTC. Its protein product is CASSRLQGWGYEQYF.

In this sample, this clonotype turned up a few times. The rearrangement uses TRBV2 and TRBJ1-1; D is undetermined. V was cut by 10 bases and J by 1 base, with 7 bases left in between. Per the germline V gene, CDR1 is SNHLY and CDR2 is FYNNEI. CDR3 size: 11 residues. The CDR3 nucleotides read TGTGCCACGGTGGAGAACACTGAAGCTTTCTTT. Protein product: CATVENTEAFF. Complete variable domain (other parts from reference TRBV2 and TRBJ1-1): EPEVTQTPSHQVTQMGQEVILRCVPISNHLYFYWYRQILGQKVEFLVSFYNNEISEKSEIFDDQFSVERPDGSNFTLKIRSTKLEDSAMYFCATVENTEAFFGQGTRLTVV.